Presented here are 14 T cell receptor beta chains from one specimen sequenced in a study of glioma-infiltrating T cells. Amplification of TCR alpha and beta CDR3 regions from RNA used iRepertoire nested multiplex PCR. Each CDR3 protein gets one entry after TCRdb re-called the multiplex PCR reads with MiXCR. The sample carries about 130,000 distinct CDR3 sequences, approximately 25% recorded once. The specimen sequenced was glioma tissue, nonneoplastic brain tissue, or PBMCs (not recorded which). These receptors came from a human donor with low-grade glioma or glioblastoma, undergoing nonglioma brain surgery, or in good health (not recorded which).

This clonotype is classed as medium-sized. The chain carries TRBV27 and TRBJ2-7; 7 bases match TRBD2. The J segment lost 6 bases and the V segment lost 3 bases, leaving 11 bases of the junction unmatched. This CDR3 is 15 amino acids long. From germline, CDR1 is MNHEY and CDR2 SMNVEV (reference sequence). CDR3 amino acids: CASSFLGLGNPEQYF. DNA of the CDR3: TGTGCCAGCAGTTTCCTAGGACTAGGTAACCCCGAGCAGTACTTC.

This clonotype was counted between two and nine times. At one of its ends the junction is not consistent with the germline gene, which may arise from a read error. The chain recombines TRBV5-6 with TRBJ2-5, with 11 positions matching TRBD2. CDR1 and CDR2 from the germline V gene are SGHDT and YYEEEE. The CDR3 covers 13 residues. This chain's CDR3 is CASSLGSGRAWDF. CDR3 DNA sequence: TGTGCCAGCAGCTTGGGTAGCGGGAGGGCCTGGGACTTC.

This clonotype was counted at least ten times. V usage is TRBV20-1 and J usage is TRBJ2-1; TRBD2 matches at 13 bases. Germline assignment: CDR1 DFQATT and CDR2 SNEGSKA (reference sequence). This CDR3 has 19 residues. Trimming took 0 bases from V and 6 from J; bases not matched to a gene: 14. The DNA for the CDR3 is TGCAGTGCTAGAGAGATCTTACTAGCGGGAGGGTCTGGGGGCAATGAGCAGTTCTTC. Translating it yields CSAREILLAGGSGGNEQFF.

This clonotype appeared many times. The chain links TRBV6-1 to TRBJ1-1; D gene unclear. This CDR3 has 13 residues. The germline gives CDR1 MNHNS, CDR2 SASEGT. The V end lost 4 bases, the J end lost 3 bases, and 9 bases lay between the germline ends. The CDR3 sequence: CASSGASYTEAFF. For the CDR3, the DNA is TGTGCCAGCAGTGGAGCGAGCTACACTGAAGCTTTCTTT.

V gene TRBV5-6 combines with J gene TRBJ2-1, with D possibly being TRBD1 (7 bases). Trimming removed 2 bases at V and 3 bases at J, with 12 bases between. This CDR3 spans 15 amino acids. In germline, CDR1 is SGHDT, CDR2 YYEEEE. CDR3 nucleotides: TGTGCCAGCAGCTTTGTCCAGGGGGGCTACAATGAGCAGTTCTTC. Translating it yields CASSFVQGGYNEQFF.

This clonotype was counted many times. The gene calls are TRBV6-6 and TRBJ2-1; no clear D. Germline CDR1 reads MNHNY; CDR2 reads SVGAGI (reference sequence). The CDR3 extends over 19 amino acids. V was cut by 2 bases and J by 0 bases, with 20 bases left in between. The DNA of the CDR3 is TGTGCCAGCAGTTACCTCTTCCTCGCGGCGGAGAGCTCCTACAATGAGCAGTTCTTC. Translated: CASSYLFLAAESSYNEQFF.

Ten or more counts support this clonotype. The V call is TRBV20-1, the J call TRBJ2-3; 7 nucleotides match TRBD2. From germline, CDR1 is DFQATT and CDR2 SNEGSKA (reference sequence). V lost 0 bases and J lost 2; bases outside the gene matches: 8. There are 16 residues in the CDR3. CDR3 amino acids: CSARDGQRGFTDTQYF. CDR3 nucleotide sequence: TGCAGTGCTAGAGATGGGCAGCGGGGCTTCACAGATACGCAGTATTTT.

This clonotype was observed a single time. The rearrangement joins TRBV4-1 to TRBJ2-7, with 7 bases aligning to TRBD2. The assigned J gene may be wrong: the sequence end matches TRBJ2-1 better. Looked up from germline, CDR1 is MGHRA and CDR2 is YSYEKL. CDR3 length: 15 residues. The CDR3 sequence: CASSRLPGDYYEQFF. CDR3 in DNA: TGCGCCAGCAGCCGACTCCCGGGGGACTACTACGAGCAGTTCTTC.

The chain couples TRBV7-9 to TRBJ2-2; no firm D call. The CDR3 sequence is 15 residues long. Per germline, CDR1 SEHNR and CDR2 FQNEAQ (reference sequence). Trimming stripped 1 base from V and 4 bases from J, with 10 bases between. The CDR3 region is CASSLELPGTGELFF. CDR3 in DNA: TGTGCCAGCAGCTTAGAACTGCCTGGCACCGGGGAGCTGTTTTTT.

This clonotype was picked up a small number of times. V gene TRBV5-4 combines with J gene TRBJ2-1, with D possibly TRBD2 on 6 matching bases. From germline, CDR1 is SGHNT and CDR2 YYREEE (reference sequence). V lost 1 base and J lost 4, with 18 bases in between. This CDR3 region has 17 residues. The CDR3 nucleotides read TGTGCCAGCAGCTTGAAGGTGACCGGGACTCTGTACAATGAGCAGTTCTTC. The encoded protein is CASSLKVTGTLYNEQFF.

At least ten counts were recorded for this clonotype. The CDR3 is CASSSLSGRFQETQYF. The CDR3 DNA follows: TGTGCCAGCAGTTCCCTCAGCGGGAGGTTCCAAGAGACCCAGTACTTC. This chain uses TRBV28 with TRBJ2-5, with 9 bases identical to TRBD2. The germline V gene has CDR1 MDHEN and CDR2 SYDVKM. V shed 4 bases, J shed 1 base, and the junction held 7 bases outside the gene matches. The CDR3 totals 16 residues.

This clonotype was detected many times. The rearrangement links TRBV28 to TRBJ2-1, with D perhaps matching TRBD1 (5 bases). The germline CDR1 and CDR2 sequences are MDHEN and SYDVKM. This CDR3 has 12 residues. CDR3: CATGSSYNEQFF. Written as DNA, the CDR3 is TGTGCTACAGGTAGCTCCTACAATGAGCAGTTCTTC.

This clonotype has just a few counts. The chain links TRBV4-2 to TRBJ2-7, with 13 bases matching TRBD2. Trimming removed 0 bases from V and 1 base from J; junction bases left unmatched: 6. This CDR3 region has 18 residues. Germline V lookup: CDR1 LGHNA, CDR2 YNFKEQ. DNA for the CDR3: TGTGCCAGCAGCCAAGAGGGACTAGCGGGATTCCCATCCTACGAGCAGTACTTC. This sequence encodes CASSQEGLAGFPSYEQYF.

About this clonotype itself: This clone may be a read error of a much larger clone one base away. The V and J genes are TRBV4-3 and TRBJ2-3, with TRBD2 identical over 12 bases. The length of the CDR3 is 18 residues. V shed 3 bases, J shed 4 bases, and the junction held 11 bases outside the gene matches. CDR1 and CDR2 from the germline V gene are LGHNA and YSLEER. In DNA form, the CDR3 reads TGCGCCAGCAGCCACGCTAGCGGGAGGGGCCAAGGGGCAGATACGCAGTATTTT. Its protein product is CASSHASGRGQGADTQYF.